A single sample gave rise to the 29 T cell receptor beta chains below, sequenced in a study of blood T cell repertoires in COVID-19. Data came from immunoSEQ multiplex PCR; TCRdb stores just in-frame clones and leaves some out. The repertoire includes about 150,000 clones, 75% to 90% of them detected once, and approximately 2.3% sits in the top ten. What was sequenced was peripheral blood. The receptor set was obtained from a woman in her 70s with acute or convalescent COVID-19.

The chain links TRBV28 to TRBJ1-5; D not certain. CDR3 length equals 14 residues. The germline V and J ends were trimmed by 2 bases and 8 bases, with 13 bases remaining between them. CDR1 and CDR2 (germline): MDHEN, SYDVKM. CDR3 residues: CASSLVNPVEPQHF. CDR3 coding DNA: TGTGCCAGCAGTTTAGTAAACCCGGTTGAGCCCCAGCATTTT.

The rearrangement joins TRBV27 to TRBJ1-1, with D hard to call. V lost 0 bases, J lost 7 bases, and 12 bases lay in between. From germline, CDR1 is MNHEY and CDR2 SMNVEV (reference sequence). The CDR3 is 14 amino acids. The chain's CDR3 is CASSLSSLLGEAFF. The DNA for the CDR3 is TGTGCCAGCAGTTTATCGTCCCTTCTCGGTGAAGCTTTCTTT.

CDR3 nucleotide sequence: TGTGCCAGCTCAGCAGGGGTTAACCTTAATTCACCCCTCCACTTT. This gives the protein CASSAGVNLNSPLHF. The genes are TRBV18 and TRBJ1-6, with TRBD1 as a possible D gene (6 bases). The CDR3 is 15 residues long. V was pared by 5 bases and J by 6 bases, with 14 bases between. Germline V gives CDR1 KGHSH, CDR2 LQKENI.

This chain links TRBV2 with TRBJ1-3; D is undetermined. The CDR3 runs 12 residues. The V gene lost 8 bases and the J gene lost 9 bases, with 14 bases spanning the gap. Germline assignment: CDR1 SNHLY and CDR2 FYNNEI. CDR3 sequence: CASSVGGGTIYF. The CDR3 DNA sequence: TGTGCCAGCTCTGTGGGAGGTGGCACCATATATTTT.

Regarding this clone: This sample includes further DNA sequences coding for the same CDR3. This chain joins TRBV19 and TRBJ1-5; tentative D call: TRBD1 (5 bases). The CDR3 is 14 amino acids. CDR1 and CDR2 (germline): LNHDA, SQIVND (reference sequence). The germline V and J ends were trimmed by 3 bases and 1 base, with 7 bases remaining between them. This chain's CDR3 is CASSIRGSNQPQHF. Written as DNA, the CDR3 is TGTGCCAGTAGTATTCGGGGGAGCAATCAGCCCCAGCATTTT.

The chain joins TRBV7-2 to TRBJ1-1, with unresolved D. Germline V gene lookup returns CDR1 SGHTA and CDR2 FQGNSA. The CDR3 is 13 amino acids. Trimming stripped 3 bases from V and 4 bases from J, with 9 bases between. CDR3 sequence: CASSFYSGTEAFF. CDR3 in DNA: TGTGCCAGCAGCTTTTATAGCGGCACTGAAGCTTTCTTT.

The CDR3, as DNA: TGTGCCAGTAGTCAGAGCGGGGGGGCCTTCCAAGAGACCCAGTACTTC. Its protein is CASSQSGGAFQETQYF. This chain joins TRBV19 and TRBJ2-5; 10 positions agree with TRBD2. The CDR3 has 16 amino acids. Germline V CDR1 and CDR2: LNHDA, SQIVND (reference sequence). After removal of 5 bases from V and 1 base from J, the junction contained 7 bases not matched to a gene. Full variable domain (remainder filled in from reference TRBV19 and TRBJ2-5): DGGITQSPKYLFRKEGQNVTLSCEQNLNHDAMYWYRQDPGQGLRLIYYSQIVNDFQKGDIAEGYSVSREKKESFPLTVTSAQKNPTAFYLCASSQSGGAFQETQYFGPGTRLLVL.

J is TRBJ1-1 and V is TRBV27, with no clear D. The CDR3 runs to 11 residues. The germline V and J ends were trimmed by 3 bases and 8 bases, with 7 bases remaining between them. CDR1 and CDR2 (germline): MNHEY, SMNVEV (reference sequence). The CDR3 DNA sequence: TGTGCCAGCAGTTTTGCGGCCGAAGCTTTCTTT. It translates to CASSFAAEAFF.

This clone came up once. CDR3 bases: TGTGCCAGCAGTTTTGTGGGACAGGGGATCCGCGAGCAGTACGTC. Residues: CASSFVGQGIREQYV. The rearrangement links TRBV28 to TRBJ2-7, with 10 bases fitting TRBD1. V lost 3 bases to trimming and J lost 6 bases; unmatched junction nucleotides: 8. From germline, CDR1 is MDHEN and CDR2 SYDVKM. The CDR3 sequence is 15 residues long.

J is TRBJ2-1 and V is TRBV3-1 (or the pseudogene TRBV3-2); a weak D match, TRBD2 (6 bases). Germline V lookup: CDR1 LGHDT, CDR2 YNNKEL (reference sequence). Trimming stripped 0 bases from V and 6 bases from J, with 9 bases between. The CDR3 sequence is 14 residues long. Written as DNA, the CDR3 is TGTGCCAGCAGCCAAGAGGCGGGGAGCAATGAGCAGTTCTTC. As protein: CASSQEAGSNEQFF.

CDR3 DNA: TGTGCCAGCAGCCAAGGCTATAGTGAGGTCTCTGGAAACACCATATATTTT. Its protein is CASSQGYSEVSGNTIYF. The rearrangement joins TRBV4-2 to TRBJ1-3; D gene uncertain. The germline V and J ends were trimmed by 1 base and 0 bases, with 13 bases remaining between them. Looked up from germline, CDR1 is LGHNA and CDR2 is YNFKEQ. The CDR3 extends over 17 amino acids.

V gene TRBV6-2 or TRBV6-3 combines with J gene TRBJ1-3; D is undetermined. Deletions cut 2 bases from V and 0 bases from J, with 17 bases between. The germline gives CDR1 MNHEY, CDR2 SVGEGT. The CDR3 totals 18 residues. CDR3 sequence (DNA): TGTGCCAGCAGTTACGCCCCGCGCGCCACCGACTCTGGAAACACCATATATTTT. Protein sequence: CASSYAPRATDSGNTIYF.

The chain has TRBV28 and TRBJ1-5; D is perhaps TRBD1 (5 bases). The CDR3 contains 15 residues. Looked up from germline, CDR1 is MDHEN and CDR2 is SYDVKM. Trimming took 4 bases from V and 0 from J, leaving 10 bases between them. CDR3 nucleotides: TGTGCCAGCAGTTCGACAGCATATAGCAATCAGCCCCAGCATTTT. It codes for CASSSTAYSNQPQHF.

This clone was observed once. The chain carries TRBV2 and TRBJ2-3, with D maybe TRBD2 (5 bases). Trimming took 6 bases from V and 0 from J, leaving 16 bases between them. The germline V gene has CDR1 SNHLY and CDR2 FYNNEI. This CDR3 region has 16 residues. The CDR3 DNA is TGTGCCAGCAGCTTGCTTGGACTCATAAGCACAGATACGCAGTATTTT. The encoded protein is CASSLLGLISTDTQYF.

The V gene is TRBV19, the J gene TRBJ2-3; D is perhaps TRBD1 (5 bases). The CDR3 runs to 15 residues. CDR1 LNHDA and CDR2 SQIVND come from the germline V gene (reference sequence). Trimming shortened V by 2 bases and J by 6 bases, and 15 bases separated the two germline ends. The CDR3 protein is CASSIFGRVADTQYF. CDR3 DNA: TGTGCCAGTAGTATATTCGGCAGGGTTGCGGATACGCAGTATTTT.

The V call is TRBV20-1, the J call TRBJ1-3, with a possible D match to TRBD1 (6 bases). V lost 6 bases to trimming and J lost 5 bases, with 14 bases between them. Looked up from germline, CDR1 is DFQATT and CDR2 is SNEGSKA (reference sequence). The CDR3 sequence is 13 residues long. DNA of the CDR3: TGCAGTGCGAGTAGGACAGCCCGAAACACCATATATTTT. Translating gives CSASRTARNTIYF.

The V call is TRBV2, the J call TRBJ2-2, with TRBD2 identical over 9 bases. The CDR3 spans 13 residues. Germline values: CDR1 SNHLY, CDR2 FYNNEI. The trim removed 6 bases at V and 4 bases at J, leaving 0 bases unmatched. The CDR3 sequence: CASRTSGTGELFF. Written as DNA, the CDR3 is TGTGCCAGCAGGACTAGCGGCACCGGGGAGCTGTTTTTT.

The CDR3 reads CASSSLTGTEAFF. The DNA of the CDR3 is TGTGCCAGCAGTTCCTTAACAGGGACTGAAGCTTTCTTT. The rearrangement joins TRBV6-5 to TRBJ1-1; TRBD1 might be the D (6 bases). CDR1 MNHEY and CDR2 SVGAGI come from the germline V gene. CDR3 length: 13 amino acids. Trimming removed 4 bases from V and 5 bases from J, with 11 bases in between.

The chain uses TRBV18 and TRBJ1-1; D is unresolved. Germline CDR1 KGHSH, CDR2 LQKENI. This CDR3 spans 14 amino acids. V lost 3 bases to trimming and J lost 1 base, with 9 bases between them. The DNA for the CDR3 is TGTGCCAGCTCACCGGCAGGCCCGAACACTGAAGCTTTCTTT. This encodes CASSPAGPNTEAFF.

The chain combines TRBV19 with TRBJ2-6, with 7 bases fitting TRBD1. After removal of 6 bases from V and 7 bases from J, the junction contained 12 bases not matched to a gene. Germline-derived CDR1 and CDR2 are LNHDA and SQIVND (reference sequence). The CDR3 is 16 amino acids. The CDR3 spells CASSTGQLFSANVLTF. DNA for the CDR3: TGTGCCAGTAGCACGGGACAGTTGTTTAGTGCCAACGTCCTGACTTTC.

V gene TRBV18 combines with J gene TRBJ2-3; 9 nucleotides align to TRBD1. There are 15 residues in the CDR3. J was trimmed by 2 bases and V by 5 bases; bases with no gene match: 5. The germline gives CDR1 KGHSH, CDR2 LQKENI. Here the CDR3 reads CASSSGQGTTDTQYF. Written as DNA, the CDR3 is TGTGCCAGCTCATCGGGACAGGGAACCACAGATACGCAGTATTTT.

The chain combines TRBV12-3 or TRBV12-4 with TRBJ2-7; D uncertain. The CDR3 extends over 13 amino acids. V lost 5 bases and J lost 3, with 11 bases in between. The CDR3 region is CASSPRNVYEQYF. In nucleotides, the CDR3 is TGTGCCAGCAGTCCTAGGAATGTCTACGAGCAGTACTTC.

The chain carries TRBV19 and TRBJ1-4, with TRBD1 matching 7 bases. V lost 5 bases and J lost 11; bases outside the gene matches: 11. Germline assignment: CDR1 LNHDA and CDR2 SQIVND (reference sequence). The CDR3 consists of 14 residues. DNA for the CDR3: TGTGCCAGTAGTGAGGGGGCCGGCCCGTGGAAACTGTTTTTT. The encoded protein is CASSEGAGPWKLFF.

The chain couples TRBV5-1 to TRBJ1-6; the match to TRBD1 covers 7 bases. This CDR3 is built from 15 residues. The V and J ends lost 4 bases and 7 bases, in that order; junction bases with no gene match: 8. From germline, CDR1 is SGHRS and CDR2 YFSETQ. The CDR3 coding sequence is TGCGCCAGCAGCCGGACCCAGGGGGAAAATTCACCCCTCCACTTT. Amino acids: CASSRTQGENSPLHF.

The V and J genes are TRBV6-2 or TRBV6-3 and TRBJ1-5; D is perhaps TRBD1 (5 bases). Per germline, CDR1 MNHEY and CDR2 SVGEGT. The V end was cut by 2 bases, the J end by 0 bases, with 17 bases between. This CDR3 has 18 residues. CDR3 protein: CASSYVGQGLSSNQPQHF. As DNA, the CDR3 is TGTGCCAGCAGTTACGTTGGGCAGGGTTTAAGTAGCAATCAGCCCCAGCATTTT.

This rearrangement joins TRBV28 to TRBJ1-5; 8 bases agree with TRBD1. Germline loops: CDR1 MDHEN, CDR2 SYDVKM. The V gene end was trimmed by 8 bases and the J gene end by 7 bases; junction bases not matched to a gene: 10. The CDR3 consists of 14 residues. CDR3: CASLGRDRQQPQHF. CDR3 nucleotide sequence: TGTGCCAGCCTTGGCCGGGACAGGCAACAGCCCCAGCATTTT.

CDR3 amino acids: CASRLQGAGGYTF. The DNA of the CDR3 is TGTGCCAGCAGGTTACAGGGGGCAGGGGGCTACACCTTC. This chain uses TRBV6-5 with TRBJ1-2, with 9 bases fitting TRBD1. The J segment lost 8 bases and the V segment lost 6 bases, leaving 7 bases of the junction unmatched. Per germline, CDR1 MNHEY and CDR2 SVGAGI. This CDR3 comprises 13 residues.

The CDR3 DNA sequence: TGTGCCAGTAGCCGACAGGGGGCTAACACTGAAGCTTTCTTT. Residues: CASSRQGANTEAFF. This sequence joins TRBV19 and TRBJ1-1; 10 bases fit TRBD1. V trimming: 6 bases; J trimming: 2 bases; junction bases outside the gene matches: 3. The CDR3 totals 14 residues. The germline V gene encodes CDR1 LNHDA and CDR2 SQIVND (reference sequence).

The rearrangement uses TRBV11-2 and TRBJ2-1; possible D gene TRBD1, 6 bases. Deletions cut 5 bases from V and 4 bases from J, with 15 bases between. The CDR3 length is 15 residues. Germline loops: CDR1 SGHAT, CDR2 FQNNGV. The CDR3 loop is CASSKGGQGYNEQFF. CDR3 DNA: TGTGCCAGCAGCAAAGGTGGGCAGGGGTACAATGAGCAGTTCTTC.